The sequence of this T cell receptor (beta chain) was determined in a study of blood T cell repertoires in COVID-19. Study information: Donors in the United States, Italy and Spain gave samples during acute or convalescent COVID-19. Sources were T cells, B-cell-depleted T cells, or PBMCs; the material itself was cDNA or gDNA.

Repertoires were generated with immunoSEQ multiplex PCR, while TCRdb's copy carries only in-frame clones and drops some. The sample holds about 180,000 clones, around 84% seen once. The CDR3 consists of 15 residues. The V segment lost 9 bases and the J segment 0 bases; nucleotides outside the gene matches: 9. From germline, CDR1 is SGHNT and CDR2 YYREEE (reference sequence). The J gene is TRBJ2-3, the V gene TRBV5-4, with 8 bases fitting TRBD2. Sequencing was carried out using peripheral blood. The source of this sequence is a man aged 50-60 years with active or convalescent COVID-19. The CDR3 loop is CATVRGGPSTDTQYF. The CDR3 DNA follows: TGTGCCACCGTTCGGGGGGGGCCTAGCACAGATACGCAGTATTTT.